Following are 30 T cell receptor beta chains from one sample sequenced in a study of blood T cells in healthy people across ages. Combining a sample-barcoded 5' primer with a J-beta primer mix, a second PCR ran for about 7 to 11 cycles. TCRdb re-called the 5' RACE reads with MiXCR, one entry per CDR3 protein. The sample has about 1.6 million distinct CDR3 sequences, 30% to 35% seen once. Sequencing was carried out using blood. The origin of the receptors is a woman aged 25 to 39 in good health.

The V and J genes are TRBV11-1 and TRBJ2-5; weak D call: TRBD1 (5 bases). V shed 3 bases and J shed 1 base, with 12 bases lying between them. Germline values: CDR1 SGHAT, CDR2 FQDESV (reference sequence). There are 15 residues in the CDR3. In DNA form, the CDR3 reads TGTGCCAGCAGCTTGGGGCAGACTCTCCAAGAGACCCAGTACTTC. Protein product: CASSLGQTLQETQYF.

This clonotype has at least ten counts. The DNA for the CDR3 is TGCAGCGCGGGACTAGCGGGCTCCTACAATGAGCAGTTCTTC. Amino acid sequence: CSAGLAGSYNEQFF. This chain joins TRBV29-1 and TRBJ2-1, with 12 bases aligning to TRBD2. CDR1 and CDR2 (germline): SQVTM, ANQGSEA. CDR3 size: 14 residues. V lost 7 bases and J lost 0; bases outside the gene matches: 1.

This clonotype was detected only a few times. The chain joins TRBV30 to TRBJ2-1, with 7 bases matching TRBD2. The CDR3 covers 15 residues. V trimming: 1 base; J trimming: 4 bases; junction bases outside the gene matches: 7. Germline CDR1 and CDR2: GTSNPN and SVGIG (reference sequence). CDR3 protein: CAWSGMGGVYNEQFF. For the CDR3, the DNA is TGTGCCTGGAGTGGAATGGGGGGGGTATACAATGAGCAGTTCTTC.

This clonotype was detected many times. V and J are TRBV10-3 and TRBJ2-3; 8 bases align to TRBD1. Germline values: CDR1 ENHRY, CDR2 SYGVKD. V shed 3 bases and J 1 base; nucleotides not matched to a gene: 6. The CDR3 is 16 amino acids. CDR3 nucleotides: TGTGCCATCAGTGACCTCGTGACAGGGGGCACAGATACGCAGTATTTT. Translating gives CAISDLVTGGTDTQYF.

This clonotype was detected only once. The gene calls are TRBV30 and TRBJ2-2; D is undetermined. This CDR3 comprises 13 residues. Trimming shortened V by 2 bases and J by 3 bases, and 7 bases separated the two germline ends. CDR1 and CDR2 (germline): GTSNPN, SVGIG (reference sequence). In nucleotides, the CDR3 is TGTGCCTGGAGTCAGACCTACACCGGGGAGCTGTTTTTT. Protein sequence: CAWSQTYTGELFF.

This clonotype turned up a few times. The chain links TRBV12-3 or TRBV12-4 to TRBJ2-7; 11 nucleotides agree with TRBD2. The trim removed 9 bases at V and 1 base at J, leaving 2 bases unmatched. The CDR3 extends over 13 amino acids. CDR3: CASSGGASYEQYF. DNA for the CDR3: TGTGCCAGTAGCGGGGGGGCATCCTACGAGCAGTACTTC.

The chain combines TRBV4-1 with TRBJ2-7; 8 bases are a match to TRBD2. The V gene's germline CDR1 is MGHRA and CDR2 YSYEKL. With 6 bases clipped from V and 1 base from J, the junction kept 8 bases outside the gene matches. The CDR3 loop spans 15 amino acids. In DNA form, the CDR3 reads TGCGCCAGCAGGCAAACTACTAGCGGTTCCTACGAGCAGTACTTC. It codes for CASRQTTSGSYEQYF.

The genes are TRBV20-1 and TRBJ2-1; weak D call: TRBD2 (6 bases). This CDR3 contains 13 residues. The germline V gene encodes CDR1 DFQATT and CDR2 SNEGSKA (reference sequence). The ends were cut back, 3 bases at V and 7 bases at J, with 13 bases in the middle. CDR3 region: CSASSGGMNEQFF. The CDR3 DNA reads as TGCAGTGCTAGTAGCGGAGGGATGAATGAGCAGTTCTTC.

This clonotype came up a few times. This chain links TRBV4-1 with TRBJ1-4, with a weak D call TRBD1 (5 bases). The CDR3 extends over 15 amino acids. The V and J ends lost 4 bases and 8 bases respectively, with 17 bases between them. In germline, CDR1 is MGHRA, CDR2 YSYEKL. CDR3 bases: TGCGCCAGCAGCCCCATTAGGGGATTGGTAGAAAAACTGTTTTTT. Translation: CASSPIRGLVEKLFF.

This clonotype has just a few counts. The CDR3 nucleotides are TGCAGTGCCACAGGACGGAATTTTTTCGAGCAGTACTTC. Its protein is CSATGRNFFEQYF. This rearrangement joins TRBV20-1 to TRBJ2-7; TRBD1 is a possible D gene (5 bases). Trimming took 6 bases from V and 6 from J, leaving 18 bases between them. The length of the CDR3 is 13 residues. Looked up from germline, CDR1 is DFQATT and CDR2 is SNEGSKA (reference sequence).

The chain employs TRBV21-1 and TRBJ1-1; TRBD1 is the table's D call and was not checked against the DNA. TRBV21-1 is noted as a pseudogene. The CDR3 spans 17 residues. The CDR3 spells CASSTCRDRGRIGEAFF. DNA for the CDR3: TGTGCCAGCAGCACGTGCCGGGACAGGGGGCGGATAGGTGAAGCTTTCTTT.

The rearrangement joins TRBV10-3 to TRBJ1-1, with no clear D. The CDR3 totals 14 residues. The V end was cut by 4 bases, the J end by 4 bases, with 13 bases between. Germline V gene sequence: CDR1 ENHRY, CDR2 SYGVKD. In DNA, the CDR3 is TGTGCCATCAGTGTGAAGGGTAAAGGCACTGAAGCTTTCTTT. Residues: CAISVKGKGTEAFF.

The chain links TRBV28 to TRBJ2-1; 8 bases are a match to TRBD1. J gave up 7 bases and V 5 bases, and 10 bases lay outside the gene matches. Germline-derived CDR1 and CDR2 are MDHEN and SYDVKM. This CDR3 is 15 amino acids long. The CDR3 is CASSRADRGFNEQFF. For the CDR3, the DNA is TGTGCCAGCAGTCGCGCAGACAGGGGTTTTAATGAGCAGTTCTTC.

There are a few counts of this clonotype. The CDR3 spells CASSLSTGGTRTYEQYF. In DNA, the CDR3 is TGCGCCAGCAGCTTGTCGACAGGGGGCACCCGGACGTACGAGCAGTACTTC. This chain connects TRBV5-1 to TRBJ2-7, with 10 bases aligning to TRBD1. Germline V lookup: CDR1 SGHRS, CDR2 YFSETQ. The CDR3 spans 17 residues. The junction had 11 bases not matched to a gene; V was cut back by 1 base and J by 4 bases.

The gene calls are TRBV10-3 and TRBJ1-5; D remains unclear. With 6 bases removed from V and 3 bases from J, the gap between germline ends came to 9 bases. This CDR3 is 13 amino acids long. Germline CDR1 reads ENHRY; CDR2 reads SYGVKD. The DNA of the CDR3 is TGTGCCATCAGCGCCGGGAACAATCAGCCCCAGCATTTT. It is translated as CAISAGNNQPQHF.

V and J are TRBV9 and TRBJ2-3, with TRBD2 matching 8 bases. Germline V gene lookup returns CDR1 SGDLS and CDR2 YYNGEE. Losses at the gene ends were 0 bases for V and 0 bases for J; bases not matched to a gene: 3. CDR3 length: 16 residues. The CDR3 sequence: CASSVVAGLSTDTQYF. The CDR3 DNA reads TGTGCCAGCAGCGTAGTAGCGGGACTTAGCACAGATACGCAGTATTTT.

This clonotype has a handful of counts. The junction and the germline gene differ at one end; a read error may be behind it. The V call is TRBV5-1, the J call TRBJ2-3, with 13 nucleotides matching TRBD2. This CDR3 is 16 amino acids long. Germline V gene sequence: CDR1 SGHRS, CDR2 YFSETQ. In nucleotides, the CDR3 is TGTGCCAGCTCAACAACTAGCGGGGGGGCCACAGATACGCAGTATTTT. Residues: CASSTTSGGATDTQYF. The full variable domain, completed using reference TRBV5-1 and TRBJ2-3, is KAGVTQTPRYLIKTRGQQVTLSCSPISGHRSVSWYQQTPGQGLQFLFEYFSETQRNKGNFPGRFSGRQFSNSRSEMNVSTLELGDSALYLCASSTTSGGATDTQYFGPGTRLTVL.

There are many counts of this clonotype. The chain couples TRBV5-1 to TRBJ1-1, with D unclear. V lost 5 bases and J lost 1, with 12 bases in between. The CDR3 is 14 residues long. CDR1 and CDR2 from the germline V gene are SGHRS and YFSETQ. The CDR3 bases are TGCGCCAGCAGTTATCAGGACCCGAACACTGAAGCTTTCTTT. Amino acids: CASSYQDPNTEAFF.

This clonotype has more than one count but fewer than ten. The V and J genes are TRBV20-1 and TRBJ2-1; 14 bases match TRBD2. This CDR3 region has 14 residues. From germline, CDR1 is DFQATT and CDR2 SNEGSKA (reference sequence). J gave up 10 bases and V 6 bases, and 8 bases lay outside the gene matches. The CDR3 bases are TGCAGTGCCAAGGGCGGGACTAGCGGGAGAGAGCAGTTCTTC. Its protein product is CSAKGGTSGREQFF.

This clonotype appeared a few times. The genes are TRBV3-1 and TRBJ2-7; 9 nucleotides match TRBD2. The V gene end was trimmed by 0 bases and the J gene end by 2 bases; junction bases not matched to a gene: 5. CDR3 size: 16 residues. Germline V lookup: CDR1 LGHDT, CDR2 YNNKEL (reference sequence). The CDR3 nucleotides are TGTGCCAGCAGCCAAGATACTAGCGGGTTGCCCTACGAGCAGTACTTC. Translating it yields CASSQDTSGLPYEQYF.

This clonotype has a handful of counts. The rearrangement joins TRBV7-2 to TRBJ2-1, with D perhaps TRBD1 or TRBD2 (5 bases each). This CDR3 contains 13 residues. Deletions cut 10 bases from V and 6 bases from J, with 16 bases between. Germline lookup yields CDR1 SGHTA and CDR2 FQGNSA. As DNA, the CDR3 is TGTGCCACCCCGGGAAAGGGGTCCAATGAGCAGTTCTTC. It yields the protein CATPGKGSNEQFF. Drawing the rest from reference TRBV7-2 and TRBJ2-1, the complete variable domain is GAGVSQSPSNKVTEKGKDVELRCDPISGHTALYWYRQSLGQGLEFLIYFQGNSAPDKSGLPSDRFSAERTGGSVSTLTIQRTQQEDSAVYLCATPGKGSNEQFFGPGTRLTVL.

The chain recombines TRBV10-3 with TRBJ1-1; D ambiguous. CDR3 length: 12 residues. CDR1 and CDR2 (germline): ENHRY, SYGVKD. V was shortened by 4 bases and J by 8 bases, with 11 bases between the two germline ends. The CDR3 reads CAISANQEEAFF. The CDR3 nucleotides read TGTGCCATCAGTGCAAATCAGGAAGAAGCTTTCTTT.

This clonotype occurred a few times. The V and J genes are TRBV12-3 or TRBV12-4 and TRBJ2-3; 10 bases match TRBD2. Trimming at V came to 2 bases and at J to 4 bases, leaving 3 bases not matched to a gene. This CDR3 region has 15 residues. This CDR3 reads CASSLLAGAADTQYF. The CDR3, as DNA: TGTGCCAGCAGTTTACTAGCGGGGGCGGCAGATACGCAGTATTTT.

This clonotype was observed a few times. The rearrangement links TRBV29-1 to TRBJ2-1, with 7 bases aligning to TRBD2. Trimming removed 7 bases from V and 7 bases from J; junction bases left unmatched: 4. Germline V gene data show CDR1 as SQVTM and CDR2 as ANQGSEA. The CDR3 runs 11 residues. The CDR3 coding sequence is TGCAGCGGGCGGGAGAGGAATGAGCAGTTCTTC. It encodes CSGRERNEQFF.

In the case of this clonotype: One end of the junction does not line up with germline, which may come from a read error. The chain combines TRBV5-1 with TRBJ2-1, with D tentatively TRBD2 (6 bases). The CDR3 has 15 amino acids. Looked up from germline, CDR1 is SGHRS and CDR2 is YFSETQ. DNA of the CDR3: TGCGCCAGCAGCGGCCGGGACTCTTCCTACGATGAGCAGTTCTTC. It codes for CASSGRDSSYDEQFF. Drawing the rest from reference TRBV5-1 and TRBJ2-1, the complete variable domain is KAGVTQTPRYLIKTRGQQVTLSCSPISGHRSVSWYQQTPGQGLQFLFEYFSETQRNKGNFPGRFSGRQFSNSRSEMNVSTLELGDSALYLCASSGRDSSYDEQFFGPGTRLTVL.

The chain employs TRBV6-5 and TRBJ1-2; 7 bases fit TRBD1. CDR3 length: 18 amino acids. Germline CDR1 reads MNHEY; CDR2 reads SVGAGI. With 4 bases clipped from V and 4 bases from J, the junction kept 18 bases outside the gene matches. CDR3 loop: CASSLEGAARPPLYGYTF. Here the CDR3 DNA reads TGTGCCAGCAGTTTAGAGGGGGCCGCCCGACCCCCTCTCTATGGCTACACCTTC.

The chain couples TRBV6-5 to TRBJ1-2; D uncertain. CDR1 is MNHEY, CDR2 SVGAGI, per germline. With 4 bases removed from V and 0 bases from J, the gap between germline ends came to 15 bases. The CDR3 is made up of 16 amino acids. CDR3 bases: TGTGCCAGCAGTTGCTCCCATGGAGCCCCTAACTATGGCTACACCTTC. Its protein is CASSCSHGAPNYGYTF.

The table lists this clonotype with a few counts. V and J are TRBV27 and TRBJ2-1; a possible D gene is TRBD2 (7 bases). Per germline, CDR1 MNHEY and CDR2 SMNVEV (reference sequence). The ends were cut back, 7 bases at V and 12 bases at J, with 19 bases in the middle. The CDR3 runs 13 residues. CDR3 loop: CASKGGGPDGQFF. In nucleotides, the CDR3 is TGTGCCAGCAAGGGGGGGGGCCCAGATGGGCAGTTCTTC.

This clonotype appeared a few times. The chain joins TRBV6-4 to TRBJ2-3, with D possibly called TRBD1 or TRBD2 (5 bases each). The CDR3 has 14 amino acids. V lost 9 bases to trimming and J lost 0 bases, with 13 bases between them. CDR1 MRHNA and CDR2 SNTAGT come from the germline V gene. The CDR3 coding sequence is TGTGCCAGTTCGGGGCGGGCTAGCACAGATACGCAGTATTTT. Translating it yields CASSGRASTDTQYF.

V and J are TRBV29-1 and TRBJ1-5; D is unresolved. The CDR3 totals 14 residues. Trimming left V 4 bases short and J 2 bases short, with 12 bases between. From germline, CDR1 is SQVTM and CDR2 ANQGSEA. CDR3 sequence reads: CSVVEGSGNQPQHF. CDR3 in DNA: TGCAGCGTTGTTGAAGGGAGTGGCAATCAGCCCCAGCATTTT.